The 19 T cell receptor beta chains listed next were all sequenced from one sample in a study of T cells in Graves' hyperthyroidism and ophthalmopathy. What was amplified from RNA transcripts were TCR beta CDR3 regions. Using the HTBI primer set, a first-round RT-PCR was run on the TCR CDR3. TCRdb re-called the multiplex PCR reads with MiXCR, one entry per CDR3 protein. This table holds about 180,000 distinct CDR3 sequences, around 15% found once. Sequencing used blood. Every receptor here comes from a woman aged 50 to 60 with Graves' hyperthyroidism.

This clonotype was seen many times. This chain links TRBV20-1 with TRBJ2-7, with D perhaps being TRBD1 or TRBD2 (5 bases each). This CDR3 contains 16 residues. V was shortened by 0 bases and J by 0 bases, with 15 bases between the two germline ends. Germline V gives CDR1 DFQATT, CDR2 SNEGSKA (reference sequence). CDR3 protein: CSAREAGTSSSYEQYF. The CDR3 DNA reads TGCAGTGCTAGAGAAGCCGGGACGTCGAGCTCCTACGAGCAGTACTTC.

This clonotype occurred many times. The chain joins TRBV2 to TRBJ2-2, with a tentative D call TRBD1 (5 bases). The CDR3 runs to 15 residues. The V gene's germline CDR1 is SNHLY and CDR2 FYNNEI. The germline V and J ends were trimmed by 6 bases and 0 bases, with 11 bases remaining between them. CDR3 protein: CASSERQPNTGELFF. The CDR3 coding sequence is TGTGCCAGCAGCGAGAGACAGCCGAACACCGGGGAGCTGTTTTTT.

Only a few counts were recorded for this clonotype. DNA of the CDR3: TGTGCCAGTAGTATGGCCGTTAACACTGAAGCTTTCTTT. Translated: CASSMAVNTEAFF. The J gene is TRBJ1-1, the V gene TRBV19; no definite D call. Per the germline V gene, CDR1 is LNHDA and CDR2 is SQIVND (reference sequence). The CDR3 is 13 amino acids. V lost 3 bases, J lost 2 bases, and 7 bases lay in between. Full variable domain (missing parts from reference TRBV19 and TRBJ1-1): DGGITQSPKYLFRKEGQNVTLSCEQNLNHDAMYWYRQDPGQGLRLIYYSQIVNDFQKGDIAEGYSVSREKKESFPLTVTSAQKNPTAFYLCASSMAVNTEAFFGQGTRLTVV.

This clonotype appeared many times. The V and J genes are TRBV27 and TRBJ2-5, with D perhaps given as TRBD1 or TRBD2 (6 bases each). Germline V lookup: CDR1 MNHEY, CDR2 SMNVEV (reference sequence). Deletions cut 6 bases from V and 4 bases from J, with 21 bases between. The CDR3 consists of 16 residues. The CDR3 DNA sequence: TGTGCCAGCAGCCCCTCAACAAGGGGGGCCAGAGAGACCCAGTACTTC. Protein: CASSPSTRGARETQYF.

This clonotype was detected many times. In DNA, the CDR3 is TGCAGTGCTAGAAACGGCCAAGAGACCCAGTACTTC. Protein: CSARNGQETQYF. The J gene is TRBJ2-5, the V gene TRBV20-1; unclear D gene. The length of the CDR3 is 12 residues. Trimming stripped 2 bases from V and 1 base from J, with 5 bases between. CDR1 is DFQATT and CDR2 is SNEGSKA in the germline V gene (reference sequence).

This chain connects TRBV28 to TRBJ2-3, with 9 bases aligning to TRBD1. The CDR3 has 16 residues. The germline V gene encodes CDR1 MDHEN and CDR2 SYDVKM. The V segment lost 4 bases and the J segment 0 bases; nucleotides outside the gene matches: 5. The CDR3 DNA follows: TGTGCCAGCAGTTCGGGACAGGGCCCTAGCACAGATACGCAGTATTTT. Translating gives CASSSGQGPSTDTQYF.

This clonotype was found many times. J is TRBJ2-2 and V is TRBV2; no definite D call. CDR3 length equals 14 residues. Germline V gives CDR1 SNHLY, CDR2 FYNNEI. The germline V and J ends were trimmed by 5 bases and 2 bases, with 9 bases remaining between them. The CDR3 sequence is CASSIQENTGELFF. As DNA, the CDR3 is TGTGCCAGCAGTATTCAGGAAAACACCGGGGAGCTGTTTTTT.

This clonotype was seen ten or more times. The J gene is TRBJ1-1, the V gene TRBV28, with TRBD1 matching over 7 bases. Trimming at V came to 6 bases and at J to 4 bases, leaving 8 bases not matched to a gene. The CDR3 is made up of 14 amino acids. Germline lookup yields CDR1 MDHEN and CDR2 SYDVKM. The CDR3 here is CASRKKQGSTEAFF. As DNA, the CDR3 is TGTGCCAGCAGAAAGAAACAGGGGAGCACTGAAGCTTTCTTT. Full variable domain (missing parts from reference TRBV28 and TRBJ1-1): DVKVTQSSRYLVKRTGEKVFLECVQDMDHENMFWYRQDPGLGLRLIYFSYDVKMKEKGDIPEGYSVSREKKERFSLILESASTNQTSMYLCASRKKQGSTEAFFGQGTRLTVV.

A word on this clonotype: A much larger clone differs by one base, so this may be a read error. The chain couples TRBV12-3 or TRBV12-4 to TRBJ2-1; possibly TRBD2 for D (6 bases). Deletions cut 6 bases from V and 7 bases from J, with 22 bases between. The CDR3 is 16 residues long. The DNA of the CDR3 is TGTGCCAGCAGATCCTCGGGGGAGTCCGGTAGGAATGAGCAGTTCTTC. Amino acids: CASRSSGESGRNEQFF.

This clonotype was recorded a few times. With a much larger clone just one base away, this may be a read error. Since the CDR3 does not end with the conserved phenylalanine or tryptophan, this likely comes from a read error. The CDR3 protein is CASSSGSWNTEAFV. In DNA form, the CDR3 reads TGTGCCAGCTCCTCAGGGTCCTGGAACACTGAAGCTTTCGTT. J is TRBJ1-1 and V is TRBV18; D might be TRBD1 (5 bases). This CDR3 has 14 residues. Germline CDR1 reads KGHSH; CDR2 reads LQKENI. Trimming pared 6 bases from V and 1 base from J, leaving 12 bases between.

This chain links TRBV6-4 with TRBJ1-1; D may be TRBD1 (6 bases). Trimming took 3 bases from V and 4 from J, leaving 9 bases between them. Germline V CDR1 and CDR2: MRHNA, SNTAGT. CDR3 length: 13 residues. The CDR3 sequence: CASSEGASTEAFF. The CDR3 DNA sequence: TGTGCCAGCAGTGAGGGGGCGTCCACTGAAGCTTTCTTT.

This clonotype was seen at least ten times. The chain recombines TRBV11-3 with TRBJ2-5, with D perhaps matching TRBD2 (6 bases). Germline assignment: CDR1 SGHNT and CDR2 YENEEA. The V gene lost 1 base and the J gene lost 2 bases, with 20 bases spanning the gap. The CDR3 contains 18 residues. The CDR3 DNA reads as TGTGCCAGCAGCTTAGGCCTGGCGGGACTGGGGATACAAGAGACCCAGTACTTC. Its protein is CASSLGLAGLGIQETQYF.

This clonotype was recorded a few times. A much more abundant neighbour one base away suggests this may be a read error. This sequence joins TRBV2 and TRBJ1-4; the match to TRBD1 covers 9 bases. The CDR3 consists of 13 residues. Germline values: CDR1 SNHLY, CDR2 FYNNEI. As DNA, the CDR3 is TGTGCCGGCAGTGAAACAGGGGGCGAAAAACTGTTTTTT. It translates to CAGSETGGEKLFF.

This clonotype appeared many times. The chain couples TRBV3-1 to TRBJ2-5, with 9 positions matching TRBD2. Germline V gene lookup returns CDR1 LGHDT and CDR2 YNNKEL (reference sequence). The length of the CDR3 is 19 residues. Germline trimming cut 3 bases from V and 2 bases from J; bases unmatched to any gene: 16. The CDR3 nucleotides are TGTGCCAGCAGCCAGGCCTTGGGAGCGGGGGGTAAGATGCAAGAGACCCAGTACTTC. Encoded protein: CASSQALGAGGKMQETQYF.

The CDR3 nucleotides read TGTGCCAGCAGCCCGAAAACCCTCAGGACTAGCGGGGGTGATGAGCAGTTCTTC. Protein sequence: CASSPKTLRTSGGDEQFF. V usage is TRBV7-3 and J usage is TRBJ2-1; 13 bases fit TRBD2. Germline CDR1 reads SGHTA; CDR2 reads FQGTGA. The CDR3 is 18 residues long. The V and J ends lost 5 bases and 8 bases, in that order; junction bases with no gene match: 15. Looking up the rest from reference TRBV7-3 and TRBJ2-1 gives the full variable domain: GAGVSQTPSNKVTEKGKYVELRCDPISGHTALYWYRQSLGQGPEFLIYFQGTGAADDSGLPNDRFFAVRPEGSVSTLKIQRTERGDSAVYLCASSPKTLRTSGGDEQFFGPGTRLTVL.

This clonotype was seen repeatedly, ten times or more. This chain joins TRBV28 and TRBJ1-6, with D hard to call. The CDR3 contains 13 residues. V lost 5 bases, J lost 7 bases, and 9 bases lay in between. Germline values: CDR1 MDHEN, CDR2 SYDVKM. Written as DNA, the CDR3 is TGTGCCAGCAGTAATTTGCGGAATTCACCCCTCCACTTT. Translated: CASSNLRNSPLHF.

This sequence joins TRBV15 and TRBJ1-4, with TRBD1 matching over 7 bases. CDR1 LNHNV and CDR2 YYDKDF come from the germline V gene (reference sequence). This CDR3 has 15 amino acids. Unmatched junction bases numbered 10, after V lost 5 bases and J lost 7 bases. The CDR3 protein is CATSAVTGDSEKLFF. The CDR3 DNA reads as TGTGCCACCAGCGCTGTCACAGGGGACAGTGAAAAACTGTTTTTT.

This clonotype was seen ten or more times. CDR3 nucleotides: TGTGCCAGCAGCTTAGCGACCCAGGGGTCCTTCTTT. Translated, it gives CASSLATQGSFF. V gene TRBV11-2 combines with J gene TRBJ1-1; possible D gene TRBD1, 6 bases. CDR1 and CDR2 (germline): SGHAT, FQNNGV. This CDR3 spans 12 amino acids. Trimming shortened V by 1 base and J by 14 bases, and 14 bases separated the two germline ends. The full variable domain, completed using reference TRBV11-2 and TRBJ1-1, is EAGVAQSPRYKIIEKRQSVAFWCNPISGHATLYWYQQILGQGPKLLIQFQNNGVVDDSQLPKDRFSAERLKGVDSTLKIQPAKLEDSAVYLCASSLATQGSFFGQGTRLTVV.

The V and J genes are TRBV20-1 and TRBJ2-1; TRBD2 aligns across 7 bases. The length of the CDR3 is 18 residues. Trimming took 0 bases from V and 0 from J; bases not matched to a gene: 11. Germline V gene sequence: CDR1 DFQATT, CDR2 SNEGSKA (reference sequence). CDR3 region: CSARDYATSVSSYNEQFF. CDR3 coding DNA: TGCAGTGCTAGAGATTACGCCACTAGCGTTAGCTCCTACAATGAGCAGTTCTTC.